This entry is about one TCR beta chain. Antigen: not known. The sample comes from a study of shared clonotypes between healthy human individuals. The V and J ends lost 3 bases and 0 bases, in that order; junction bases with no gene match: 4. The CDR3 has 15 amino acids. The germline gives CDR1 SEHNR, CDR2 FQNEAQ (reference sequence). Source study methods: Owing to the provision of junction-only sequences devoid of quality scores by immunoSEQ, filtering differed. Measured with immunoSEQ multiplex PCR; TCRdb has only the in-frame clones, and not every one. V, J and clone size were drawn from that table, and D and trimming were deduced from the DNA. The data hold about 2.3 million clones, with about 90% observed a single time. Overall study findings and caveats: The diversity represented, both genetic and in exposure history, was limited by few donors. Naive subsets, compared against memory subsets, generally had larger estimated richness values.

The V gene is TRBV7-9, the J gene TRBJ1-1; TRBD1 aligns across 7 bases. Material for sequencing was naive CD4+ T cells from PBMCs. The sample's subset: CD45RA+ positively selected. The clonotype was recovered from a young man in good health. Some clones in this sample may be carry-over from other donors' samples. The CDR3 sequence is CASSLQTGLNTEAFF. Here the CDR3 DNA reads TGTGCCAGCAGCTTGCAGACAGGGCTGAACACTGAAGCTTTCTTT.